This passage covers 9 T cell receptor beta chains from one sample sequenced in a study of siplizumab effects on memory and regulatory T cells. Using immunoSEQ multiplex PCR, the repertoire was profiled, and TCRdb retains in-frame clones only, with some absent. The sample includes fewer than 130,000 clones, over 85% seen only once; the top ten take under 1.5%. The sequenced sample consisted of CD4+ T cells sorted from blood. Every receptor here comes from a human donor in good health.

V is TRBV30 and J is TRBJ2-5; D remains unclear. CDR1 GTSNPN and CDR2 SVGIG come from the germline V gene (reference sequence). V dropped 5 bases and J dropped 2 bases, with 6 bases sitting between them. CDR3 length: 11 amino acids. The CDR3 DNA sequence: TGTGCCTGGGGAGATCAAGAGACCCAGTACTTC. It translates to CAWGDQETQYF.

This CDR3 is CASSLTAGQGAYEQYF. The CDR3 bases are TGTGCCAGCAGCTTAACTGCGGGACAGGGGGCATACGAGCAGTACTTC. This chain uses TRBV7-2 with TRBJ2-7, with 12 bases that match TRBD1. V gave up 2 bases and J gave up 4 bases; unmatched junction bases: 6. The germline gives CDR1 SGHTA, CDR2 FQGNSA. The CDR3 length is 16 residues.

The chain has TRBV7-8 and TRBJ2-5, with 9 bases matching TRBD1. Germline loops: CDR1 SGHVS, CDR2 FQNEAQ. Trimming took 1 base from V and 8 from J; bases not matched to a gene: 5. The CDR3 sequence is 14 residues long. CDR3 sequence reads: CASSLDRGRATQYF. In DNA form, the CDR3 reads TGTGCCAGCAGCTTAGACAGGGGGCGGGCCACCCAGTACTTC.

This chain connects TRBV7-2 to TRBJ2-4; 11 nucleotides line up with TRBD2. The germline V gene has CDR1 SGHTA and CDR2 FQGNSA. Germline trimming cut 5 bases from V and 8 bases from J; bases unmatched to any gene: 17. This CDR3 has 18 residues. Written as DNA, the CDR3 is TGTGCCAGCAGCCCGGGGGTAGCGGGAGGGCCGGTTGGAGACATTCAGTACTTC. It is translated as CASSPGVAGGPVGDIQYF.

The CDR3 DNA reads as TGTGCCAGCAGCTTCGGGCAGGGTTCTGAAGCTTTCTTT. Encoded protein: CASSFGQGSEAFF. V is TRBV7-8 and J is TRBJ1-1; a weak D match, TRBD1 (5 bases). This CDR3 is 13 amino acids long. Trimming removed 3 bases at V and 6 bases at J, with 11 bases between. The germline V gene encodes CDR1 SGHVS and CDR2 FQNEAQ.

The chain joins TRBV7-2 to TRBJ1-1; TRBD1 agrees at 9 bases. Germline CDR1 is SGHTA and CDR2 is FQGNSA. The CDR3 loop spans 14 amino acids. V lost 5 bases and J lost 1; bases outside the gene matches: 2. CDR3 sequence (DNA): TGTGCCAGCAGCCTGGGACAGGGGAACACTGAAGCTTTCTTT. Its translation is CASSLGQGNTEAFF.

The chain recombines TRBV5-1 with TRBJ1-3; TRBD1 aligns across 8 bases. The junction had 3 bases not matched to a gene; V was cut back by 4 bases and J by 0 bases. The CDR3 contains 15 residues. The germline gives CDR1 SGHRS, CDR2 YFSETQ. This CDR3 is CASSPTGGSGNTIYF. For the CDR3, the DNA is TGCGCCAGCAGCCCAACAGGGGGCTCTGGAAACACCATATATTTT.

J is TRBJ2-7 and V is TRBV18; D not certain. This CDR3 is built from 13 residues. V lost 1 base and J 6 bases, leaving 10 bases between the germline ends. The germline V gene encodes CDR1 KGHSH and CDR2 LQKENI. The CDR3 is CASSPLGGSEQYF. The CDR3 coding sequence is TGTGCCAGCTCACCACTCGGCGGTAGCGAGCAGTACTTC.

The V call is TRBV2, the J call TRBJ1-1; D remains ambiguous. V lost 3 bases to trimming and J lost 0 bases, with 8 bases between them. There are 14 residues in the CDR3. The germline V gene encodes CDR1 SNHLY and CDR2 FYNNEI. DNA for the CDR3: TGTGCCAGCAGTGAGGCCCCCCTGAACACTGAAGCTTTCTTT. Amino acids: CASSEAPLNTEAFF.